These T cell receptor beta chains were read from a single sample in a study of T cells in Graves' hyperthyroidism and ophthalmopathy. TCRdb re-called the multiplex PCR reads through MiXCR, storing one row per CDR3 protein. In the table there are around 600,000 distinct CDR3 sequences, 14% of which are singletons. Material: blood. The source is a woman between 18 and 29 years old with Graves' ophthalmopathy. Both conserved end residues are part of each CDR3. Each record gives: V gene, clone size, J gene, D gene, CDR3 DNA, CDR3 protein. D genes are given only for firm matches. Clone size is shown for a subset of rows, as once, few, many or a class of expanded clone.

>TRBV20-1|many|TRBJ2-5|-
TGCAGTGCTAGGGGAAGGGCGGGGGAGACCCAGTACTTC
CSARGRAGETQYF
>TRBV6-2/TRBV6-3|many|TRBJ2-7|TRBD2
TGTGCCAGCAGTTACCCCACCGCTACTAGCGGGATGTCTCACGAGCAGTACTTC
CASSYPTATSGMSHEQYF
>TRBV7-9|-|TRBJ2-1|TRBD2
TGTGCCAGCAGCTTCATGCCTAGCGGGAGGTATGAGCAGTTCTTC
CASSFMPSGRYEQFF
>TRBV15|many|TRBJ2-5|-
TGTGCCACCAGCAGAGACAGGGTGGGAGGTAATGCCCAGTACTTC
CATSRDRVGGNAQYF
>TRBV4-3|few|TRBJ2-3|-
TGCGCCAGCAGCCCCGAGGGCCGGAGCACAGATACGCAGTATTTT
CASSPEGRSTDTQYF
>TRBV20-1|few|TRBJ1-4|-
TGCAGTGCTAGGTGGGGGCGTGATGAAAAACTGTTTTTT
CSARWGRDEKLFF
>TRBV9|many|TRBJ2-7|-
TGTGCCAGCAGCGTAGCCGACGAGCAGTACTTC
CASSVADEQYF
>TRBV5-1|-|TRBJ2-7|-
TGCGCCAGCAGTCACCCGGACAGCTCCTACGAGCAGTACTTC
CASSHPDSSYEQYF
>TRBV27|-|TRBJ2-2|TRBD2
TGTGCCAGCAGTTTTTATAGCGGGAGGTTGAACACCGGGGAGCTGTTTTTT
CASSFYSGRLNTGELFF
>TRBV6-1|few|TRBJ1-4|-
TGTGCCAGCAGTCGCTCGGGACGTGGTGGTGAAAAACTGTTTTTT
CASSRSGRGGEKLFF
>TRBV30|many|TRBJ1-3|-
TGTGCCTGGAGTGTACGGGCCGGGGTCGGAAACACCATATATTTT
CAWSVRAGVGNTIYF
>TRBV2|-|TRBJ1-1|TRBD1
TGTGCGAAAGGGACAGGGGGCGCGGGAAGGACTGAAGCTTTCTTT
CAKGTGGAGRTEAFF
>TRBV27|-|TRBJ2-1|-
TGTGCCAGCAGTTTATTTTCAGGGAATGAGCAGTTCTTC
CASSLFSGNEQFF
>TRBV3-1|-|TRBJ2-1|TRBD2
TGTGCCAGCAGCCACCGACTAGCGGGAGGCCGGGAGTTCTTC
CASSHRLAGGREFF
>TRBV11-2|-|TRBJ2-7|-
TGTGCCAGCAGCTTAGTGGGGGGAGAAGGGGACGAGCAGTACTTC
CASSLVGGEGDEQYF
>TRBV12-3/TRBV12-4|many|TRBJ2-1|TRBD2
TGTGCCAGCAGTTTAGAACCCCTAGCGGCCGCTTTGGGGAATGAGCAGTTCTTC
CASSLEPLAAALGNEQFF
>TRBV29-1|few|TRBJ2-2|-
TGCAGCGTTGTTTCACAGACAGCGAACACCGGGGAGCTGTTTTTT
CSVVSQTANTGELFF
>TRBV5-4|-|TRBJ2-3|TRBD1
TGTGCCAGCAGCTTGGCTGGGGCAGGGGGCCCAGATACGCAGTATTTT
CASSLAGAGGPDTQYF
>TRBV29-1|-|TRBJ1-6|-
TGCAGCGTTGAACTTAACTCGGGAGGATCACCCCTCCACTTT
CSVELNSGGSPLHF
>TRBV28|many|TRBJ1-5|TRBD1
TGTGCCAGCGGCCCGGACAGGGGGAGCAATCAGCCCCAGCATTTT
CASGPDRGSNQPQHF
>TRBV29-1|-|TRBJ2-7|TRBD2
TGCAGCGCGGGGGGGAGGGCAGGGGCCTCCTACGAGCAGTACTTC
CSAGGRAGASYEQYF
>TRBV28|many|TRBJ2-7|-
TGTGCCAGCAGTTTCCCGCCCTACGAGCAGTACTTC
CASSFPPYEQYF
>TRBV13|many|TRBJ2-1|-
TGTGCCAGCAGCCGGGACTCCTTCTACAATGAGCAGTTCTTC
CASSRDSFYNEQFF
>TRBV7-3|-|TRBJ2-2|TRBD2
TGTGCCAGCAGCTTAAACCCGACTAGCGGGAGGTCTCTTCTGGGGACCGGGGAGCTGTTTTTT
CASSLNPTSGRSLLGTGELFF
>TRBV4-1|few|TRBJ2-7|-
TGCGCCAGCAGCCAAGGGGGCTATGAGGCAGGGGCCTACGAGCAGTACTTC
CASSQGGYEAGAYEQYF
>TRBV20-1|-|TRBJ1-2|-
TGCAGTGCTAGAGAAGCGGGTAGGGGGTATAAGGATGGCTATGGCTACACCTTC
CSAREAGRGYKDGYGYTF
>TRBV15|many|TRBJ1-1|-
TGTGCCACCAGCATAGAAACAGTGAACACTGAAGCTTTCTTT
CATSIETVNTEAFF
>TRBV7-9|-|TRBJ2-1|TRBD2
TGTGCCAGCAGCTTGTTCCGGACTAGCGGGAGGGCCCGCCCTTACAATGAGCAGTTCTTC
CASSLFRTSGRARPYNEQFF
>TRBV7-6|many|TRBJ1-2|-
TGTGCCAGCAGCTTACAGCCCCCAACAGGGTACAGACTTCCTTATGGCTACACCTTC
CASSLQPPTGYRLPYGYTF
>TRBV7-8|-|TRBJ2-7|TRBD1
TGTGCCAGCAGCTTAGGGCCGGGACAGGGGGTCTACGAGCAGTACTTC
CASSLGPGQGVYEQYF
>TRBV20-1|many|TRBJ2-1|-
TGCAGTGCCCGACGTGCTAGCAATGAGCAGTTCTTC
CSARRASNEQFF
>TRBV27|-|TRBJ2-1|TRBD2
TGTGCCAGCAGTTTAAGGGCTGGACTAGAGGGGTTCAATGAGCAGTTCTTC
CASSLRAGLEGFNEQFF
>TRBV6-2/TRBV6-3|many|TRBJ2-1|TRBD2
TGTGCCAGCAGTTGGGTACCGCCGGGACTAGCGGGCGAAAACAATGAGCAGTTCTTC
CASSWVPPGLAGENNEQFF
>TRBV5-8|few|TRBJ1-2|-
TGTGCCAGCAGCTCCAGAGCAGCCTATGGCTACACCTTC
CASSSRAAYGYTF
>TRBV4-1|many|TRBJ2-1|TRBD2
TGCGCCAGCAAGCGGGACTACGACTACAATGAGCAGTTCTTC
CASKRDYDYNEQFF
>TRBV6-1|many|TRBJ2-5|-
TGTGCCAGCAGTGATGATCTCCGCCGGGAGACCCAGTACTTC
CASSDDLRRETQYF
>TRBV9|once|TRBJ2-6|TRBD1
TGTGCCAGCAGCGTAGAAGGGGGCTCAGGGGCCAACGTCCTGACTTTC
CASSVEGGSGANVLTF
>TRBV9|-|TRBJ1-2|TRBD1
TGTGCCAGCAGCGCCCGACAGGGTGTTAGGTCGGGCGGCTACACCTTC
CASSARQGVRSGGYTF
>TRBV24-1|-|TRBJ2-1|TRBD1
TGTGCCACCAGTGATTATACCGGGACAGGATTCTTC
CATSDYTGTGFF
>TRBV29-1|many|TRBJ1-1|TRBD1
TGCAGCGTGCCGGGACAGGGTAGGTTGGACACTGAAGCTTTCTTT
CSVPGQGRLDTEAFF
>TRBV12-3/TRBV12-4|-|TRBJ2-6|-
TGTGCCAGCAGTTTTTTTCGGTCGTTTTTTCCCGCTCGGTCTGGGGCCAACGTCCTGACTTTC
CASSFFRSFFPARSGANVLTF
>TRBV7-9|many|TRBJ2-7|TRBD2
TGTGCCAGCAGCCCTGGACTAGCGGGAAGATTATACGAGCAGTACTTC
CASSPGLAGRLYEQYF
>TRBV12-3/TRBV12-4|many|TRBJ1-1|-
TGTGCCAGCAGTTTAAGTACCCTCACTGAAGCTTTCTTT
CASSLSTLTEAFF
>TRBV5-6|once|TRBJ2-7|TRBD1
TGTGCCAGCAGCCTGTCCGGGACAGCCTCCTACGAGCAGTACTTC
CASSLSGTASYEQYF
>TRBV7-2|many|TRBJ1-1|-
TGTGCCAGCAGCCCAGGGAGTCGGATGAACACTGAAGCTTTCTTT
CASSPGSRMNTEAFF
>TRBV27|many|TRBJ2-3|-
TGTGCCAGCAGTTTATCTCCAGGGACAGATACGCAGTATTTT
CASSLSPGTDTQYF
>TRBV20-1|many|TRBJ2-1|TRBD2
TGCAGTGCTAGAGATGGCGGTAGCGGGATCTACAATGAGCAGTTCTTC
CSARDGGSGIYNEQFF
>TRBV6-1|few|TRBJ2-1|-
TGTGCCAGCACCTCATCGGACAGACCCTACAATGAGCAGTTCTTC
CASTSSDRPYNEQFF
>TRBV7-2|many|TRBJ2-2|TRBD1
TGTGCCAGCAGCTTACTGCAGCCAGGGGGCCCGAACACCGGGGAGCTGTTTTTT
CASSLLQPGGPNTGELFF
>TRBV5-6|few|TRBJ2-1|TRBD2
TGTGCCAGCAGCTCCCCACGGACTAGCCCGAGCTCCTACAATGAGCAGTTCTTC
CASSSPRTSPSSYNEQFF
>TRBV5-4|many|TRBJ2-2|-
TGTGCCAGCAGCTTGCGGGGGGCGGACACCGGGGAGCTGTTTTTT
CASSLRGADTGELFF
>TRBV7-2|many|TRBJ2-5|-
TGTGCCAGCAGTCCCCGGTCTAGACTCCGTCAAGAGACCCAGTACTTC
CASSPRSRLRQETQYF
>TRBV10-3|many|TRBJ2-1|TRBD2
TGTGCCCTTTCGCCCGGGACTAGCGCCAATGAGCAGTTCTTC
CALSPGTSANEQFF
>TRBV6-2/TRBV6-3|-|TRBJ2-7|TRBD2
TGTGCCAGCAGCTCTCCTAGCGGGAGTTCCGAGCAGTACTTC
CASSSPSGSSEQYF
>TRBV7-7|-|TRBJ2-4|-
TGTGCTAGCAGCTCTTTAGACGACACCCTAGCCAAAAACATTCAGTACTTC
CASSSLDDTLAKNIQYF
>TRBV7-6|few|TRBJ2-2|-
TGTGCCAGCAGCGAGGAGTTCTCTCCACCCACCGGGGAGCTGTTTTTT
CASSEEFSPPTGELFF
>TRBV27|many|TRBJ1-2|-
TGTGCCAGCAGTTTCACTGAGGCAGGGGGCTACACCTTC
CASSFTEAGGYTF
>TRBV18|-|TRBJ2-4|-
TGTGCCAGCTCACCATCCCAGGGACGGGTCCTAGCCAAAAACATTCAGTACTTC
CASSPSQGRVLAKNIQYF
>TRBV30|many|TRBJ2-2|-
TGTGCCTGGAGTTCGGGGTATCGGATCAACACCGGGGAGCTGTTTTTT
CAWSSGYRINTGELFF